This note documents a single TCR beta chain sequence. This sample was taken from a study of patients and donors after allogeneic stem cell transplantation. CDR3 length: 15 amino acids. The V end was cut by 0 bases, the J end by 4 bases, with 11 bases between. CDR1 and CDR2 from the germline V gene are SGDLS and YYNGEE. A single record per CDR3 protein comes from TCRdb applying MiXCR to the RT-PCR reads. Among roughly 200,000 distinct CDR3 sequences listed, over 30% were seen once. The receptor was isolated from a human donor who was either an allogeneic HSCT recipient or a stem cell or donor lymphocyte infusion donor (not recorded which). It is not recorded whose cells these are; they may come from a transplant donor. This chain connects TRBV9 to TRBJ2-1; D is perhaps TRBD1 or TRBD2 (6 bases each). Sequenced material: blood, either unsorted or a sorted T cell fraction (not recorded which). CDR3 region: CASSVVGGLYNEQFF. Written as DNA, the CDR3 is TGTGCCAGCAGCGTAGTGGGGGGCCTATACAATGAGCAGTTCTTC.